Below, 31 T cell receptor beta chains from the same sample are listed, as sequenced in a study of blood T cells in healthy people across ages. Using a J-beta primer mix together with a sample-barcoded 5' primer, a second PCR was run for roughly 7 to 12 cycles. TCRdb re-derived calls from the 5' RACE reads in MiXCR, one entry per CDR3 protein. Of about 1.8 million distinct CDR3 sequences listed, roughly 50% are singletons. Sequenced material: blood. The receptors stem from a woman aged 35 to 49 in good health.

The V call is TRBV6-5, the J call TRBJ2-3, with D perhaps TRBD1 (5 bases). Germline values: CDR1 MNHEY, CDR2 SVGAGI. Trimming took 11 bases from V and 4 from J, leaving 16 bases between them. This CDR3 comprises 13 residues. CDR3 coding DNA: TGTGCCGTTCACGGCAGGGTCGCAGATACGCAGTATTTT. Its translation: CAVHGRVADTQYF.

This chain uses TRBV4-1 with TRBJ1-1, with 7 bases aligning to TRBD1. V lost 1 base to trimming and J lost 1 base; unmatched junction nucleotides: 6. CDR3 size: 16 residues. Germline V gene lookup returns CDR1 MGHRA and CDR2 YSYEKL. The CDR3 protein is CASSQGRGPSNTEAFF. The CDR3 coding sequence is TGCGCCAGCAGCCAAGGAAGGGGGCCCTCGAACACTGAAGCTTTCTTT.

This chain links TRBV13 with TRBJ2-3, with D maybe TRBD2 (5 bases). Trimming shortened V by 0 bases and J by 8 bases, and 12 bases separated the two germline ends. The CDR3 is 14 residues long. CDR1 and CDR2 (germline): PRHDT, FYEKMQ (reference sequence). The CDR3 reads CASSLGRSSGTQYF. As DNA, the CDR3 is TGTGCCAGCAGCTTAGGACGCTCGAGCGGTACGCAGTATTTT.

This clonotype was seen a handful of times. This sequence joins TRBV6-6 and TRBJ2-5, with 12 bases fitting TRBD2. The CDR3 extends over 16 amino acids. Germline V gene sequence: CDR1 MNHNY, CDR2 SVGAGI (reference sequence). V shed 4 bases, J shed 7 bases, and the junction held 10 bases outside the gene matches. As DNA, the CDR3 is TGTGCCAGCAGTTCCCAAGGACTAGCGGGGAAGGGGACCCAGTACTTC. This translates into CASSSQGLAGKGTQYF.

The V and J genes are TRBV14 and TRBJ2-1; TRBD2 might be the D (6 bases). The CDR3 runs 15 residues. Trimming cost V 1 base and J 2 bases, with 9 bases left between them. CDR1 is SGHDN and CDR2 is FVKESK in the germline V gene. CDR3 sequence (DNA): TGTGCCAGCAGCCAAGGGGCTAGCGCCTACAATGAGCAGTTCTTC. This sequence encodes CASSQGASAYNEQFF.

This chain joins TRBV5-1 and TRBJ2-7, with a tentative D call TRBD1 (6 bases). The J call may be in error: the DNA end matches TRBJ2-5 better. The CDR3 covers 18 residues. The germline CDR1 and CDR2 sequences are SGHRS and YFSETQ. For the CDR3, the DNA is TGCGCCAGCAGCTTGGTGGGGGCAGGGGTCCCTGGGGGAGAGACCCAGTACTTC. Amino acids: CASSLVGAGVPGGETQYF.

This clonotype was seen a handful of times. V is TRBV5-1 and J is TRBJ2-3, with 10 positions matching TRBD1. V gave up 3 bases and J gave up 3 bases; unmatched junction bases: 10. The CDR3 length is 17 residues. Germline CDR1 is SGHRS and CDR2 is YFSETQ. The DNA for the CDR3 is TGCGCCAGCAGCTCCACCGAGGGGGGACAGGGGACAGATACGCAGTATTTT. Amino acid sequence: CASSSTEGGQGTDTQYF.

The V and J genes are TRBV12-3 or TRBV12-4 and TRBJ2-7; 7 bases match TRBD2. Trimming took 2 bases from V and 7 from J; bases not matched to a gene: 20. CDR3 size: 18 residues. CDR3 in amino acids: CASSLLGTIQSSYNEQYF. CDR3 nucleotides: TGTGCCAGCAGTTTATTAGGGACTATCCAGAGCTCCTACAATGAGCAGTACTTC.

The chain carries TRBV7-2 and TRBJ2-1, with 8 bases identical to TRBD2. The junction had 15 bases not matched to a gene; V was cut back by 3 bases and J by 5 bases. CDR1 and CDR2 (germline): SGHTA, FQGNSA. The CDR3 is made up of 18 amino acids. CDR3 amino acids: CASSLDGYSGAVDNEQFF. The CDR3 region has the DNA TGTGCCAGCAGCTTGGACGGGTATAGCGGGGCCGTGGACAATGAGCAGTTCTTC. The full variable domain, completed using reference TRBV7-2 and TRBJ2-1, is GAGVSQSPSNKVTEKGKDVELRCDPISGHTALYWYRQSLGQGLEFLIYFQGNSAPDKSGLPSDRFSAERTGGSVSTLTIQRTQQEDSAVYLCASSLDGYSGAVDNEQFFGPGTRLTVL.

Comments on this clonotype: Its ends do not fully match the called genes, so a read error is possible. The gene calls are TRBV6-2 or TRBV6-3 and TRBJ2-3; no clear D. The CDR3 covers 12 residues. Germline-derived CDR1 and CDR2 are MNHEY and SVGEGT. For the CDR3, the DNA is TGTGCCAGCGGTTACGTCGGGGATACGCAGTATTTT. Its protein is CASGYVGDTQYF.

The chain is built from TRBV6-2 or TRBV6-3 and TRBJ1-2; possible D gene TRBD1, 5 bases. CDR1 MNHEY and CDR2 SVGEGT come from the germline V gene. CDR3 length equals 19 residues. The V and J ends lost 0 bases and 7 bases respectively, with 27 bases between them. In nucleotides, the CDR3 is TGTGCCAGCAGTTACTCGAACTTTGTGGATAGGGCGACAGCAGGTGGCTACACCTTC. Protein sequence: CASSYSNFVDRATAGGYTF.

The chain combines TRBV6-5 with TRBJ2-3, with 7 bases matching TRBD1. This CDR3 has 16 residues. The V gene's germline CDR1 is MNHEY and CDR2 SVGAGI. Losses at the gene ends were 5 bases for V and 1 base for J; bases not matched to a gene: 9. The CDR3, as DNA: TGTGCCAGCAGTAATGACAGGGATTTGGGCACAGATACGCAGTATTTT. This translates into CASSNDRDLGTDTQYF.

This clonotype occurred a few times. The V and J genes are TRBV4-1 and TRBJ2-5; TRBD1 matches at 10 bases. This CDR3 is built from 16 residues. The V gene end was trimmed by 0 bases and the J gene end by 5 bases; junction bases not matched to a gene: 6. Germline lookup yields CDR1 MGHRA and CDR2 YSYEKL. CDR3 DNA sequence: TGCGCCAGCAGCCAAGAAGGGACAGGGGTAATCGAGACCCAGTACTTC. Translating gives CASSQEGTGVIETQYF.

This chain connects TRBV6-5 to TRBJ1-2; D might be TRBD1 (6 bases). CDR1 and CDR2 (germline): MNHEY, SVGAGI. V was trimmed by 8 bases and J by 4 bases, leaving 17 bases between them. CDR3 length equals 14 residues. The CDR3 spells CASANRALTYGYTF. CDR3 nucleotides: TGTGCCAGCGCAAACAGGGCACTCACCTATGGCTACACCTTC.

The genes are TRBV6-5 and TRBJ2-3; TRBD1 aligns across 7 bases. Looked up from germline, CDR1 is MNHEY and CDR2 is SVGAGI. The CDR3 covers 14 residues. With V trimmed by 6 bases and J by 4 bases, 7 bases remained unmatched. The CDR3 bases are TGTGCCAGCAGCAACAGGGGTTTGCCAGATACGCAGTATTTT. It encodes CASSNRGLPDTQYF.

The rearrangement uses TRBV12-3 or TRBV12-4 and TRBJ2-3, with TRBD2 matching 10 bases. The CDR3 is made up of 16 amino acids. V shed 6 bases, J shed 4 bases, and the junction held 10 bases outside the gene matches. The CDR3 DNA follows: TGTGCCAGCAGCCGAATAGCGGGGGGAGGCGCAGATACGCAGTATTTT. It translates to CASSRIAGGGADTQYF.

This clonotype came up a few times. The chain joins TRBV4-2 to TRBJ1-1, with D possibly TRBD1 on 5 matching bases. The CDR3 consists of 12 residues. V lost 4 bases and J lost 8, with 11 bases in between. CDR1 LGHNA and CDR2 YNFKEQ come from the germline V gene. CDR3 in DNA: TGTGCCAGCAGCCCTGGGGGGGTCGAAGCTTTCTTT. This codes for CASSPGGVEAFF.

The chain uses TRBV7-2 and TRBJ2-7, with a weak D call TRBD1 (6 bases). The V end was cut by 5 bases, the J end by 2 bases, with 13 bases between. The CDR3 contains 14 residues. Germline V CDR1 and CDR2: SGHTA, FQGNSA. This CDR3 reads CASSAVRGAYEQYF. CDR3 nucleotides: TGTGCCAGCAGCGCCGTCAGGGGCGCCTACGAGCAGTACTTC.

This clonotype appeared a single time. This CDR3 reads CASRPTGLDSYNEQFF. CDR3 in DNA: TGCGCCAGCAGACCGACAGGTCTCGACTCCTACAATGAGCAGTTCTTC. This sequence joins TRBV5-1 and TRBJ2-1; weak D call: TRBD1 (6 bases). The CDR3 totals 16 residues. Germline V gives CDR1 SGHRS, CDR2 YFSETQ. V was pared by 5 bases and J by 0 bases, with 15 bases between.

The chain combines TRBV5-1 with TRBJ2-5, with 8 bases that match TRBD1. Losses at the gene ends were 0 bases for V and 2 bases for J; bases not matched to a gene: 6. Germline V gene lookup returns CDR1 SGHRS and CDR2 YFSETQ. The CDR3 is 16 residues long. The CDR3 sequence is CASSLGQGRRQETQYF. CDR3 nucleotide sequence: TGCGCCAGCAGCTTGGGACAGGGGAGACGGCAAGAGACCCAGTACTTC.

This chain links TRBV12-3 or TRBV12-4 with TRBJ1-5, with D possibly matching TRBD1 (6 bases). This CDR3 spans 15 amino acids. Trimming took off 1 base at V and 7 bases at J, with 14 bases between the two ends. Here the CDR3 reads CASSLVQGSAQPQHF. In nucleotides, the CDR3 is TGTGCCAGCAGTTTAGTCCAGGGGTCGGCGCAGCCCCAGCATTTT.

The chain recombines TRBV6-1 with TRBJ1-2; 10 nucleotides line up with TRBD1. With 6 bases clipped from V and 6 bases from J, the junction kept 7 bases outside the gene matches. The CDR3 runs 14 residues. Germline CDR1 and CDR2: MNHNS and SASEGT. The CDR3: CASRRQGAGDGYTF. The CDR3, as DNA: TGTGCCAGCAGGAGACAGGGGGCGGGGGATGGCTACACCTTC.

The rearrangement joins TRBV4-2 to TRBJ2-6; D uncertain. This CDR3 region has 17 residues. Trimming left V 1 base short and J 0 bases short, with 10 bases between. Looked up from germline, CDR1 is LGHNA and CDR2 is YNFKEQ. The CDR3 reads CASSQGAFGSGANVLTF. CDR3 sequence (DNA): TGTGCCAGCAGCCAAGGGGCCTTCGGCTCTGGGGCCAACGTCCTGACTTTC.

The sample holds a few counts of this clonotype. The chain carries TRBV6-5 and TRBJ2-3, with TRBD2 matching 8 bases. This CDR3 has 15 residues. The germline CDR1 and CDR2 sequences are MNHEY and SVGAGI. Germline trimming cut 0 bases from V and 7 bases from J; bases unmatched to any gene: 6. CDR3 coding DNA: TGTGCCAGCAGTTACTCACTAGCGGACCATCATACGCAGTATTTT. Protein: CASSYSLADHHTQYF.

A few counts support this clonotype. This chain connects TRBV15 to TRBJ2-6; maybe TRBD1 (6 bases). CDR1 and CDR2 (germline): LNHNV, YYDKDF (reference sequence). The CDR3 consists of 19 residues. V lost 0 bases, J lost 1 base, and 16 bases lay in between. CDR3 nucleotides: TGTGCCACCAGCAGAGACCCAAGGACAGTACTTTCTGGGGCCAACGTCCTGACTTTC. Its protein is CATSRDPRTVLSGANVLTF.

This clonotype has only a few counts. V and J are TRBV12-3 or TRBV12-4 and TRBJ2-1; possible D gene TRBD1, 5 bases. The length of the CDR3 is 17 residues. Between the trimmed V and J ends, which lost 4 bases and 3 bases, there was a span of 19 bases. This CDR3 is CASSSEPGLDHYNEQFF. The CDR3 DNA follows: TGTGCCAGCAGTTCCGAACCAGGGTTGGACCACTACAATGAGCAGTTCTTC.

The V call is TRBV20-1, the J call TRBJ2-5; D ambiguous. This CDR3 is built from 14 residues. Germline CDR1 is DFQATT and CDR2 is SNEGSKA (reference sequence). V was shortened by 2 bases and J by 3 bases, with 13 bases between the two germline ends. The DNA for the CDR3 is TGCAGTGCTAGACCGACCGAAGCCAAAGAGACCCAGTACTTC. Amino acid sequence: CSARPTEAKETQYF.

The rearrangement joins TRBV7-8 to TRBJ1-6; 8 bases are shared with TRBD1. From germline, CDR1 is SGHVS and CDR2 FQNEAQ. CDR3 length: 15 amino acids. The V gene end was trimmed by 5 bases and the J gene end by 8 bases; junction bases not matched to a gene: 8. The CDR3 loop reads CASSRLQGGDSPLHF. The CDR3 DNA sequence: TGTGCCAGCAGCAGATTACAGGGGGGAGATTCACCCCTCCACTTT.

This clonotype has a count of ten or more. The rearrangement uses TRBV6-5 and TRBJ2-7; 7 bases fit TRBD1. The CDR3 extends over 11 amino acids. Germline CDR1 and CDR2: MNHEY and SVGAGI. Germline trimming cut 6 bases from V and 4 bases from J; bases unmatched to any gene: 0. The CDR3 sequence is CASRTGYEQYF. For the CDR3, the DNA is TGTGCCAGCAGGACAGGGTACGAGCAGTACTTC.

The chain couples TRBV10-3 to TRBJ1-2, with 12 bases that match TRBD1. Trimming cost V 6 bases and J 6 bases; bases outside gene matches: 8. CDR1 is ENHRY and CDR2 is SYGVKD in the germline V gene. The length of the CDR3 is 15 residues. The CDR3 here is CAIRDPGQGANGYTF. The CDR3 DNA is TGTGCCATCAGGGATCCGGGACAGGGGGCGAATGGCTACACCTTC.

This clonotype has just a few counts. V usage is TRBV2 and J usage is TRBJ2-3, with D unclear. V dropped 7 bases and J dropped 3 bases, with 14 bases sitting between them. This CDR3 has 14 amino acids. Germline-derived CDR1 and CDR2 are SNHLY and FYNNEI. The CDR3 bases are TGTGCCAGCACCTGGCTGCGCGAAACAGATACGCAGTATTTT. Translated: CASTWLRETDTQYF.